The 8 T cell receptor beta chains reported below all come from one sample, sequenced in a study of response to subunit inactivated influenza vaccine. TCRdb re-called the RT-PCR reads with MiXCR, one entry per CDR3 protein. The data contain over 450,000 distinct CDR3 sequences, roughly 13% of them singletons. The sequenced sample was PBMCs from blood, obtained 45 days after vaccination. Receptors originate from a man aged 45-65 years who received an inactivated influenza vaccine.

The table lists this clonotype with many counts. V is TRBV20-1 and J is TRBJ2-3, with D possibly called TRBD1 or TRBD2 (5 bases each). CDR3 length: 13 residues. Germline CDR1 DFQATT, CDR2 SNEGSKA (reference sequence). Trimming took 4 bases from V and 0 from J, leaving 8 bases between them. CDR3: CSANGGSTDTQYF. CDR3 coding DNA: TGCAGTGCTAATGGGGGAAGCACAGATACGCAGTATTTT.

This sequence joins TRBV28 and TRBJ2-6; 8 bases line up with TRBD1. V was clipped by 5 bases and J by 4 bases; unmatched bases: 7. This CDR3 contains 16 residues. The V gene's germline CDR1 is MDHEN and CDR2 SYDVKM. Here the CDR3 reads CASSTNRGAGANVLTF. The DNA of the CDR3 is TGTGCCAGCAGTACAAACAGGGGGGCCGGGGCCAACGTCCTGACTTTC.

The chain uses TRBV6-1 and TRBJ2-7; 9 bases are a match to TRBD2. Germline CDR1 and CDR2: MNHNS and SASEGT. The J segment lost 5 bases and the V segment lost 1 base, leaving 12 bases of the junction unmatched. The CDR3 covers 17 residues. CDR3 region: CASSEVPSGIGGDEQYF. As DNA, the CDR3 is TGTGCCAGCAGTGAAGTTCCTAGCGGGATAGGGGGGGACGAGCAGTACTTC.

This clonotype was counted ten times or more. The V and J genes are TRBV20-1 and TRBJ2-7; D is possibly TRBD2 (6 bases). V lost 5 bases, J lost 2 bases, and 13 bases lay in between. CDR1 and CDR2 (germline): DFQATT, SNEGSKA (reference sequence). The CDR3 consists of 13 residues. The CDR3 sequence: CSALIGGTYEQYF. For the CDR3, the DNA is TGCAGTGCTCTAATCGGGGGAACCTACGAGCAGTACTTC.

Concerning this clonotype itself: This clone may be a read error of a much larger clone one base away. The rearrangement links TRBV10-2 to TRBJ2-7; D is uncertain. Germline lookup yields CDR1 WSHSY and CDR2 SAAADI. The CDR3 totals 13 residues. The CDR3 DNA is TGCGCCAGCAGTGGGCTTTTAGCAGGCGAGCAGGACTTC. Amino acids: CASSGLLAGEQDF.

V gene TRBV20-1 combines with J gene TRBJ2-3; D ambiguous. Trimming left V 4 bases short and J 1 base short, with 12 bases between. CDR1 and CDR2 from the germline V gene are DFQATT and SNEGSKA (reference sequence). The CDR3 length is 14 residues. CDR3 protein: CSAIGPWGTDTQYF. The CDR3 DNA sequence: TGCAGTGCTATTGGTCCCTGGGGCACAGATACGCAGTATTTT.

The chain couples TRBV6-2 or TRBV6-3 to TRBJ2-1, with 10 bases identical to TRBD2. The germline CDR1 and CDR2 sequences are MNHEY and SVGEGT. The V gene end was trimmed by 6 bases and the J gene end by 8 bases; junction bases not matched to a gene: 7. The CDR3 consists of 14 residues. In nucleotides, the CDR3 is TGTGCCAGCAGGTTATTAGCGGGAGGCTATGAGCAGTTCTTC. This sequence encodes CASRLLAGGYEQFF.

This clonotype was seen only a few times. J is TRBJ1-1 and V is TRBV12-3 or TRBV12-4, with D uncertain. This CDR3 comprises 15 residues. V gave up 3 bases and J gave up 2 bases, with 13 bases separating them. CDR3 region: CASSLPSVKNTEAFF. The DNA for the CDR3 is TGTGCCAGCAGTTTGCCTTCTGTTAAAAACACTGAAGCTTTCTTT.